The sequence of this TCR beta chain was determined in a study of blood T cell repertoires in COVID-19. On the study more broadly: COVID-19 samples from acute and convalescent phases originated in the United States, Italy and Spain. Sample material is recorded as cDNA or gDNA derived from T cells, B-cell-depleted T cells, or PBMCs.

Clones were read by immunoSEQ multiplex PCR, and TCRdb kept only the in-frame ones, dropping some. The sample records tens of thousands of clones, around 82% being singletons. This clone was observed once. The J segment lost 0 bases and the V segment lost 0 bases, leaving 16 bases of the junction unmatched. Germline values: CDR1 LGHNA, CDR2 YNFKEQ. This CDR3 spans 21 amino acids. The specimen sequenced was peripheral blood. The chain joins TRBV4-2 to TRBJ2-3; 9 nucleotides match TRBD2. This clonotype was sampled from a woman aged 55-70 years with acute or convalescent COVID-19. In DNA, the CDR3 is TGTGCCAGCAGCCAAGATTTTAGGCTAGCGGGAATCTTGTATAGCACAGATACGCAGTATTTT. Amino acid sequence: CASSQDFRLAGILYSTDTQYF.